A selection of T cell receptor beta chains follows, all from one sample in a study of T-cell reconstitution after alpha-beta-depleted transplantation in children. TCRdb called the PCR reads again in MiXCR, with one record for every CDR3 protein. The repertoire holds hundreds of thousands of distinct CDR3 sequences, with over 9.5% as singletons. The source material was PBMCs from the stem cell graft donor, sampled from the stem cell graft. These receptors all come from a human donor who donated a stem cell graft to a child with acute myeloid leukemia. Both conserved end residues are part of each CDR3. Each record gives: V gene, J gene, clone size, D gene, CDR3 DNA, CDR3 protein. A D gene is named only where the DNA matches it firmly. Not every row has a clone size; where given, it reads once, few, many or a size class.

TRBV7-4	TRBJ2-5	NA	NA	TGTGCCAGCATCCCCGTTTTCTTGGGTTCCCAAGAGACCCAGTACTTC	CASIPVFLGSQETQYF
TRBV12-3/TRBV12-4	TRBJ1-5	many	NA	TGTGCCAGCACCGGGACGGAAGTGAGCAATCAGCCCCAGCATTTT	CASTGTEVSNQPQHF
TRBV7-3	TRBJ2-3	NA	NA	TGTGCCAGCAGCTTAAGAGAGAGGGATACGCAGTATTTT	CASSLRERDTQYF
TRBV29-1	TRBJ1-5	few	NA	TGCAGCGTTTGGGACCGCAATCAGCCCCAGCATTTT	CSVWDRNQPQHF
TRBV5-1	TRBJ2-5	NA	TRBD2	TGCGCCAGCACCCAAGCGGGAGTAAGCGAGACCCAGTACTTC	CASTQAGVSETQYF
TRBV9	TRBJ2-1	few	TRBD2	TGTGCCAGCAGCGTAGGGGTTAGCGGGAGCTGGAATGAGCAGTTCTTC	CASSVGVSGSWNEQFF
TRBV4-2	TRBJ2-5	few	NA	TGTGCCAGCAGCCAGGCTAGTGGGGGCCAAGAGACCCAGTACTTC	CASSQASGGQETQYF
TRBV7-2	TRBJ2-3	NA	NA	TGTGCCAGCGGGCCTGGAGGAGGGCTCTTTCGAGATACGCAGTATTTT	CASGPGGGLFRDTQYF
TRBV20-1	TRBJ2-7	few	TRBD2	TGCAGTGCCGGACTAGCGGGAGGTAACGAGCAGTACTTC	CSAGLAGGNEQYF
TRBV3-1	TRBJ2-7	NA	TRBD1	TGTGCCAGCAGCCAGACACCGGGACAGGGGGCCTACGAGCAGTACTTC	CASSQTPGQGAYEQYF
TRBV12-3/TRBV12-4	TRBJ2-1	few	TRBD2	TGTGCCAGCAGTTTCTTAGCGGGAGCCCCCAGCAATGAGCAGTTCTTC	CASSFLAGAPSNEQFF
TRBV15	TRBJ1-2	many	NA	TGTGCCACCAGCAGAGACCGCAACTATGGCTACACCTTC	CATSRDRNYGYTF
TRBV5-4	TRBJ2-7	once	TRBD2	TGTGCCAGCAGCTCTCGTGCTAGCGGGAGGGCCTACGAGCAGTACTTC	CASSSRASGRAYEQYF
TRBV12-3/TRBV12-4	TRBJ1-2	NA	NA	TGTGCCAGCAGCCCTTTGGAGGGCTACACCTTC	CASSPLEGYTF
TRBV6-2/TRBV6-3	TRBJ2-1	few	NA	TGTGCCAGCCCGAAAGGGACGGAGCTTGGGAATGAGCAGTTCTTC	CASPKGTELGNEQFF
TRBV20-1	TRBJ1-2	NA	TRBD1	TGCTGTGCTAGAGATATAATCGGAGGGGGCAAGGATGGCTACACCTTC	CCARDIIGGGKDGYTF
TRBV20-1	TRBJ2-3	few	NA	TGCAGTGCTCGACTAGGGGGTGGGGGTCCCACAGATACGCAGTATTTT	CSARLGGGGPTDTQYF
TRBV29-1	TRBJ2-1	NA	TRBD1	TGCAGCGTTGAATGGGACAGGGAAAATGAGCAGTTCTTC	CSVEWDRENEQFF
TRBV28	TRBJ2-3	few	TRBD2	TGTGCCAGCAGTTTAACCCGGCTAGCGGGAGGAGGCACAGATACGCAGTATTTT	CASSLTRLAGGGTDTQYF
TRBV3-1	TRBJ2-2	NA	NA	TGTGCCAGCAGCCAAGCAGTGGGGAGCAGGGAGCTGTTTTTT	CASSQAVGSRELFF
TRBV4-3	TRBJ1-2	few	NA	TGCGCCAGCAGCCAAGAACTTGCGGCAGCTAACTATGGCTACACCTTC	CASSQELAAANYGYTF
TRBV2	TRBJ1-3	few	TRBD1	TGTGCCAGAGGTCGGACAGGCTCTGGAAACACCATATATTTT	CARGRTGSGNTIYF
TRBV20-1	TRBJ2-1	many	NA	TGCAGTGCCTCAGCGGAACCCTCCTACAATGAGCAGTTCTTC	CSASAEPSYNEQFF
TRBV4-2	TRBJ2-3	many	TRBD2	TGTGCCAGCAGTACCGGGACTAGCGGGATGAGCACAGATACGCAGTATTTT	CASSTGTSGMSTDTQYF
TRBV5-5	TRBJ1-5	few	TRBD1	TGTGCCAGCGCACTTACCGGGACAGGGGACCATCAGCCCCAGCATTTT	CASALTGTGDHQPQHF
TRBV30	TRBJ2-7	NA	NA	TGTGCCTGGGAATTGGATTCAGGGCAGAAGTACTTC	CAWELDSGQKYF